One TCR beta chain is described in this entry. Its antigen specificity is not known. No qualities accompany the bases; no much larger clone lies one base away. Each collaborating institution followed its own protocols to collect whole blood in K2EDTA tubes. For TCRbeta analysis, collaborators shipped samples as frozen whole blood, isolated PBMCs, or DNA extracted from either of those sample types. This entry comes from a study of blood T cell repertoires in COVID-19 (dated by TCRdb to about 2020). Notes on the research overall: Collaborator samples came from the United States, Italy and Spain and covered acute and convalescent phases of COVID-19. Where available, HLA class I and class II types were obtained from metadata supplied by the sample provider rather than from assay-based typing. Samples came from the ongoing ImmuneRACE study (first 160 participants) plus 1,254 subjects from 6 global collaborators. Nearly every sample came with metadata listing a de-identified subject ID, COVID-19 status, age in years and sex. Subjects who had been exposed to COVID-19, were actively infected with it, or had recovered from it provided the deeply sampled blood TCRbeta repertoires that made up the dataset. The repertoires were made available in a free public database intended to serve as a resource for research on the immune response to SARS-CoV-2. The prospective study material was composed of cDNA or gDNA derived from T cells, B-cell-depleted T cells, or PBMCs. Points the paper makes about the study in general: The amount of clinical and demographic metadata varied by source and participant and was provided uncurated.

TCRbeta CDR3 regions were amplified from genomic DNA by means of the immunoSEQ Assay, a bias-controlled multiplex PCR. Under the source paper's analysis protocol: The number of nucleated cells in each sample was estimated by amplification of reference gene primers within the assay. To quantify the absolute abundance of each unique TCRbeta CDR3 rearrangement, sequence reads were collapsed and filtered. For each sample, productive Simpson clonality was calculated as the square root of Simpson's diversity index over productive rearrangements. TCRdb mirrors the immuneACCESS table, restricted to in-frame sequences. Some clones are absent from its copies; in checked studies, under half trace to an unresolved V gene, and the reason for the others is unknown. V and J calls plus clone size are reproduced from that table; the DNA served to infer D and trimming. The sample yields roughly 31,000 clones; around 91% were counted once. In total, the top ten clones hold about 16% of the sample.

The V and J ends are trimmed by 3 bases and 6 bases, leaving 16 bases between them. Per the germline V gene, SGDLS is the CDR1 and YYNGEE is the CDR2. The CDR3 covers 16 residues, taking in both the cysteine and the phenylalanine. Only the CDR3 DNA is retained, 48 bases long and in frame from the first base. Recombination linked TRBV9 to TRBJ1-6; a weak D assignment points to TRBD1 (5 bases agree). The clonotype comes from a man older than 75 with acute or convalescent COVID-19. The sample taken for sequencing was peripheral blood. The DNA sequence follows: TGTGCCAGCAGCGGCTACCAAGGGGCTATTAATTCACCCCTCCACTTT. Its amino acids are CASSGYQGAINSPLHF.